This T cell receptor (beta chain) originates from a study of T-cell memory formation after mild COVID-19. Looking at the study overall: Clusters of TCRs were largely donor specific.

The V end was cut by 1 base, the J end by 2 bases, with 14 bases between. The germline V gene has CDR1 MGHRA and CDR2 YSYEKL. The CDR3 runs to 16 residues. TCRdb processed the 5' RACE reads anew with MiXCR; each CDR3 protein has one entry. The sample contains about 110,000 distinct CDR3 sequences, roughly a sixth of which appear only once. Sequenced input: PBMCs or a T cell subset sorted from them (not recorded which). This chain joins TRBV4-1 and TRBJ2-5; D tentatively fits TRBD1 or TRBD2 (5 bases each). This TCR derives from a man aged 18 to 29 who had mild COVID-19 (a few samples of this study predate the infection). Cell type and time point are not known. This CDR3 is CASSQVRRGAQETQYF. The CDR3 DNA follows: TGCGCCAGCAGCCAAGTTAGACGAGGGGCTCAAGAGACCCAGTACTTC.